Included here is one T cell receptor beta chain sequence, with context. This entry is derived from a study of blood T cell repertoires in COVID-19. Study summary: The United States, Italy and Spain provided the acute and convalescent COVID-19 samples.

Profiled with immunoSEQ multiplex PCR; TCRdb holds only in-frame clones, not every one. The sample has about 180,000 clones; approximately 80% are singletons. V was clipped by 1 base and J by 4 bases; unmatched bases: 5. This CDR3 has 15 residues. Germline assignment: CDR1 SGDLS and CDR2 YYNGEE. Donors were grouped by their self-reported clinical history. Source material: PBMCs or T cells enriched from blood (not recorded which). V gene TRBV9 combines with J gene TRBJ2-1; 7 bases are a match to TRBD1. The receptor was derived from a man aged 55 to 70 who had been exposed to COVID-19. The CDR3 sequence: CASSVTGVSYNEQFF. CDR3 in DNA: TGTGCCAGCAGCGTAACAGGGGTTTCTTACAATGAGCAGTTCTTC.